The T cell receptor (beta chain) under discussion was sequenced for a study of T cells in Graves' hyperthyroidism and ophthalmopathy. From RNA transcripts, TCR beta CDR3 regions were amplified. Initially, a first-round RT-PCR of the TCR CDR3 employed the HTBI primer set. One entry per CDR3 protein, called by TCRdb with MiXCR from the multiplex PCR reads. Among roughly 500,000 distinct CDR3 sequences listed, about 45% were seen once. A patient was excluded if there was uncontrolled infection, other autoimmune disease, pregnancy or lactation. The CDR3 has 15 residues. Germline CDR1 reads SGHRS; CDR2 reads YFSETQ. V lost 4 bases and J 7 bases, leaving 18 bases between the germline ends. Many counts were recorded for this clonotype.

The sequencing sample was made of peripheral blood or thyroid tissue (not recorded which). The chain is built from TRBV5-1 and TRBJ1-5; TRBD1 is a possible D gene (6 bases). The clonotype originates from an adult woman with Graves' disease, either hyperthyroidism or ophthalmopathy (not recorded which). The CDR3 DNA sequence: TGCGCCAGCAGCCCGAGTGTGGGCCAGGGGCAGCCCCAGCATTTT. Protein: CASSPSVGQGQPQHF.